These T cell receptor beta chains were read from a single sample in a study of response to subunit inactivated influenza vaccine. MiXCR, run by TCRdb on the RT-PCR reads, gives a single entry per CDR3 protein. The sample comprises about 170,000 distinct CDR3 sequences, approximately 12% of which are singletons, and around 32% rests with the top ten. This sample was also put to use in a study of T cells expressing NK-cell markers.

The input for sequencing was CD8+ T cells sorted from PBMCs, taken roughly 12 days after vaccination. The receptors were gathered from a man aged 45-65 years who received an inactivated influenza vaccine. Both conserved end residues are part of each CDR3. D genes are given only for firm matches. Rows give clone size only sometimes, using once, few, many, or a class for an expanded clone.

v_call	d_call	j_call	clone_size	cdr3_nt	cdr3_aa
TRBV28	NA	TRBJ2-4	few	TGTGCCAGCAGCCACCGGGCCCGCACGAACATTCAGTACTTC	CASSHRARTNIQYF
TRBV6-1	NA	TRBJ2-1	few	TGTGCCAGCAGTGAAGCGGCACCCTACAATGAGCAGTTCTTC	CASSEAAPYNEQFF
TRBV29-1	NA	TRBJ2-1	NA	TGCAGCGTTGAAGATCCCTTCTTGGGGGGACGATACAATGAGCAGTTCTTC	CSVEDPFLGGRYNEQFF
TRBV28	TRBD1	TRBJ2-3	NA	TGTGCCAGCAGTTCCCGGGACAGGGGGCTGTCCTTGACAGATACGCAGTATTTT	CASSSRDRGLSLTDTQYF
TRBV4-2	NA	TRBJ2-2	many	TGTGCCAGCAGCCTGTATAACACCGGGGAGCTGTTTTTT	CASSLYNTGELFF
TRBV29-1	NA	TRBJ2-1	few	TGCAGCGTTGAGAGGCTAGCTCACAATGAGCAGTTCTTC	CSVERLAHNEQFF
TRBV6-1	NA	TRBJ2-7	few	TGTGCCAGCAGCCAAGGGGCTAGAACCTACGAGCAGTACTTC	CASSQGARTYEQYF
TRBV7-9	NA	TRBJ1-2	NA	TGTGCCAGCAGCTTAGCCCCGGACCCGTCCTGCGGCTACACCTTC	CASSLAPDPSCGYTF
TRBV7-6	NA	TRBJ1-1	NA	TGTGCCAGCAGCTCGGCCGGGACAACTCCGAAAGCTTTCTTT	CASSSAGTTPKAFF
TRBV29-1	TRBD1	TRBJ2-3	many	TGCAGCGTTGACCGTTGGGTGGGACAGCAAAGCACAGATACGCAGTATTTT	CSVDRWVGQQSTDTQYF
TRBV4-3	NA	TRBJ1-6	few	TGCGCCAGCAGCCAAGAGCTCCATTTCTTAAATTCACCCCTCCACTTT	CASSQELHFLNSPLHF
TRBV6-2/TRBV6-3	NA	TRBJ2-1	many	TGTGCCAGCAGTTTGTCGTACGAGGCTGAGCAGTTCTTC	CASSLSYEAEQFF
TRBV9	TRBD2	TRBJ2-1	NA	TGTGCCAGCAGCATTGGACTAGCGGGATATGTGGATGAGCAGTTCTTC	CASSIGLAGYVDEQFF
TRBV20-1	TRBD1	TRBJ2-1	NA	TGCAGTGCTAGAGATCCAGAATCACTCTACACCCGACAGGGATACAATGAGCAGTTCTTC	CSARDPESLYTRQGYNEQFF
TRBV4-2	TRBD1	TRBJ2-5	NA	TGTGCCAGCAGCCAAGGGGACAGGGAAGAAGAGACCCAGTACTTC	CASSQGDREEETQYF
TRBV28	TRBD2	TRBJ2-5	NA	TGTGCCAGCAGTACCCCTCCGGGACTAGCGGACAACCAAGAGACCCAGTACTTC	CASSTPPGLADNQETQYF
TRBV10-2	TRBD1	TRBJ1-2	NA	TGCGCCAGCAGTGCCGGGACAGCAGTCTATGGCTACACCTTC	CASSAGTAVYGYTF
TRBV6-5	NA	TRBJ1-1	NA	TGTGCCAGCAGTTACTCAATTGGGACTGAAGCTTTCTTT	CASSYSIGTEAFF
TRBV4-3	NA	TRBJ2-5	NA	TGCGCCAGCAGCCGGTTATGGCGGCAGACACAAGAGACCCAGTACTTC	CASSRLWRQTQETQYF
TRBV24-1	NA	TRBJ2-1	NA	TGTGCCACCGACTCCGGTGCCTACAATGAGCAGTTCTTC	CATDSGAYNEQFF
TRBV5-1	TRBD2	TRBJ2-3	NA	TGCGCCAGCAGCCCCCGTCGGCTAGCGGGAAGAGATACGCAGTATTTT	CASSPRRLAGRDTQYF
TRBV7-2	TRBD2	TRBJ2-5	many	TGTGCCAGCAGCTTGGGACTAGCGAGTCAAGAGACCCAGTACTTC	CASSLGLASQETQYF
TRBV12-3/TRBV12-4	TRBD1	TRBJ2-7	few	TGTGCCAGCAGCTCCCACAGGGGTTACGAGCAGTACTTC	CASSSHRGYEQYF
TRBV28	TRBD2	TRBJ2-7	few	TGTGCCAGCAGTTTATTTTCTAGCGGGAGTACCGAGCAGTACTTC	CASSLFSSGSTEQYF
TRBV7-8	NA	TRBJ1-1	NA	TGTGCCAGCAGCTTCGGCCGGAACACTGAAGCTTTCTTT	CASSFGRNTEAFF
TRBV29-1	TRBD2	TRBJ2-7	NA	TGCAGCGTTGAGGCCCTAGCGGGATCGAGGGGCTACGAGCAGTACTTC	CSVEALAGSRGYEQYF
TRBV2	NA	TRBJ2-7	NA	TGTGCCAGCAGTGATGTTATAGGCCGGCGGCCCGAGCAGTACTTC	CASSDVIGRRPEQYF
TRBV3-1	NA	TRBJ2-2	NA	TGTGCCAGCAGCGAAGAGATTACCAACACCGGGGAGCTGTTTTTT	CASSEEITNTGELFF
TRBV4-3	NA	TRBJ2-7	NA	TGCGCCAGCAGCCAAGAAACGGGAGCAAACTACGAGCAGTACTTC	CASSQETGANYEQYF
TRBV24-1	NA	TRBJ2-1	NA	TGTGCCACCAGTGATCTCAGGGGGGGAAATGAGCAGTTCTTC	CATSDLRGGNEQFF
TRBV20-1	NA	TRBJ2-3	NA	TGCAGTGCTGTCAGGGGTAGCACAGATACGCAGTATTTT	CSAVRGSTDTQYF
TRBV5-5	TRBD2	TRBJ2-1	many	TGTGCCAGCAGCTTTACTAGCGGGGGAGACAATGAGCAGTTCTTC	CASSFTSGGDNEQFF
TRBV6-5	TRBD2	TRBJ2-5	NA	TGTGCCAGCAGTTACTCGTTGGCTAGCGGGAGGGAAGAGACCCAGTACTTC	CASSYSLASGREETQYF
TRBV6-2/TRBV6-3	TRBD1	TRBJ2-7	many	TGTGCCAGCAGTTACTCCACAGGGGGCTACGAGCAGTACTTC	CASSYSTGGYEQYF
TRBV19	TRBD1	TRBJ1-4	NA	TGTGCCAGTAGTGGCCGGGACAGAAATAATGAAAAACTGTTTTTT	CASSGRDRNNEKLFF
TRBV7-9	NA	TRBJ2-1	NA	TGTGCCAGCAGCTTAGGTCGTTTCAATGAGCAGTTCTTC	CASSLGRFNEQFF
TRBV27	NA	TRBJ2-3	few	TGTGCCAGCAGTTTACAGGGTAGCACAGATACGCAGTATTTT	CASSLQGSTDTQYF
TRBV7-2	TRBD2	TRBJ2-7	few	TGTGCCAGCAGCCCGGGACTAGCGGGGGAGTACGAGCAGTACTTC	CASSPGLAGEYEQYF
TRBV6-5	NA	TRBJ1-1	many	TGTGCCAGCAGTTACAGGCCAGGGGCGCCGAACACTGAAGCTTTCTTT	CASSYRPGAPNTEAFF
TRBV29-1	TRBD1	TRBJ2-1	few	TGCAGCGTTGCCCACCTCATTCAGGGGGTACACAATGAGCAGTTCTTC	CSVAHLIQGVHNEQFF
TRBV19	NA	TRBJ2-3	NA	TGTGCCAGTAGTTTAAGAACCACAGATACGCAGTATTTT	CASSLRTTDTQYF
TRBV6-1	TRBD1	TRBJ1-1	NA	TGTGCCAGCAAGAAGGGACAGGGAGGCACTGAAGCTTTCTTT	CASKKGQGGTEAFF
TRBV19	NA	TRBJ2-7	NA	TGTGCCAGTAGTATCACCAGGGCCCTATCAACCTACGAGCAGTACTTC	CASSITRALSTYEQYF
TRBV11-3	NA	TRBJ2-7	NA	TGTGCCAGCAGCTCCCGGGGGAGTACAAGCGAGCAGTACTTC	CASSSRGSTSEQYF
TRBV5-6	TRBD2	TRBJ2-1	NA	TGTGCCAGCAGCGACCCCTTGCGGGAGCCTCCGTTGGGCGAGCAGTTCTTC	CASSDPLREPPLGEQFF
TRBV7-8	TRBD2	TRBJ2-7	once	TGTGCCAGCAGCTTAGTGGGCGGGAGTTTCTACGAGCAGTACTTC	CASSLVGGSFYEQYF
TRBV12-3/TRBV12-4	NA	TRBJ2-2	few	TGTGCCAGCAGACACAGACTTTCGAACACCGGGGAGCTGTTTTTT	CASRHRLSNTGELFF
TRBV10-3	TRBD2	TRBJ2-2	NA	TGTGCCATTAGACAGTCACCCACTAGCGGGAGGGAGACCGGGGAGCTGGTTTTT	CAIRQSPTSGRETGELVF
TRBV5-6	NA	TRBJ1-1	many	TGTGCCAGCAGCTTAATACAGCTGAACACTGAAGCTTTCTTT	CASSLIQLNTEAFF
TRBV6-2/TRBV6-3	NA	TRBJ2-5	many	TGTGCCAGCATTGCGGCAGAAAGCATCCAAGAGACCCAGTACTTC	CASIAAESIQETQYF
TRBV7-2	NA	TRBJ1-1	once	TGTGCCAGCAGCCTCCGGGGGGAAGAGAACACTGAAGCTTTCTTT	CASSLRGEENTEAFF
TRBV9	TRBD2	TRBJ2-1	few	TGTGCCAGCAGCGAGGGGATGGGACTAGCGGGGGGGACGGTTAATGAGCAGTTCTTC	CASSEGMGLAGGTVNEQFF
TRBV7-9	TRBD1	TRBJ1-1	NA	TGTGCCAGCAGCCTCCCCGGTCCGGGACAGATATCCCTCCTGAACACTGAAGCTTTCTTT	CASSLPGPGQISLLNTEAFF
TRBV7-9	NA	TRBJ2-3	NA	TGTGCCAGCAGCGTGACCCTCACAGATACGCAGTATTTT	CASSVTLTDTQYF